What follows are 5 T cell receptor beta chains derived from one specimen sequenced in a study of blood T cell repertoires in COVID-19. Repertoires were generated with immunoSEQ multiplex PCR, while TCRdb's copy carries only in-frame clones and drops some. The table records about 320,000 clones, 90% of them present only once. The specimen was PBMCs or T cells enriched from blood (not recorded which). All receptors derive from a woman aged 30 to 39 who had been exposed to COVID-19.

The chain has TRBV11-2 and TRBJ2-3, with TRBD2 matching over 15 bases. V dropped 4 bases and J dropped 4; count of bases not matched to a gene: 9. The CDR3 covers 18 residues. Germline V gene lookup returns CDR1 SGHAT and CDR2 FQNNGV. The CDR3 here is CASSSRRTSGGAADTQYF. The CDR3 coding sequence is TGTGCCAGCAGCTCCCGACGGACTAGCGGGGGGGCGGCAGATACGCAGTATTTT.

This rearrangement joins TRBV13 to TRBJ1-1; D call uncertain. CDR3 length: 13 residues. Trimming stripped 6 bases from V and 3 bases from J, with 11 bases between. In germline, CDR1 is PRHDT, CDR2 FYEKMQ (reference sequence). The CDR3 here is CASRGGDDTEAFF. In nucleotides, the CDR3 is TGTGCCAGCAGGGGAGGAGATGACACTGAAGCTTTCTTT.

V and J are TRBV7-9 and TRBJ1-5, with TRBD1 matching over 7 bases. The V and J ends lost 4 bases and 6 bases, in that order; junction bases with no gene match: 6. Germline loops: CDR1 SEHNR, CDR2 FQNEAQ (reference sequence). CDR3 size: 14 residues. DNA of the CDR3: TGTGCCAGCAGCTCAGACAGGGAACTTCAGCCCCAGCATTTT. The encoded protein is CASSSDRELQPQHF.

The CDR3 nucleotides read TGTGCCAGCCGGACTGTATGCGGCAATCAGCCCCAGCATTTT. Translation: CASRTVCGNQPQHF. The rearrangement links TRBV19 to TRBJ1-5; D gene uncertain. Germline V gene sequence: CDR1 LNHDA, CDR2 SQIVND (reference sequence). CDR3 length: 14 residues. The V end was cut by 9 bases, the J end by 2 bases, with 14 bases between. The full variable domain, its missing parts supplied by reference TRBV19 and TRBJ1-5, is DGGITQSPKYLFRKEGQNVTLSCEQNLNHDAMYWYRQDPGQGLRLIYYSQIVNDFQKGDIAEGYSVSREKKESFPLTVTSAQKNPTAFYLCASRTVCGNQPQHFGDGTRLSIL.

V and J are TRBV6-1 and TRBJ1-1; 9 nucleotides line up with TRBD1. This CDR3 spans 18 amino acids. Trimming took 2 bases from V and 4 from J; bases not matched to a gene: 14. Germline V CDR1 and CDR2: MNHNS, SASEGT. CDR3 nucleotides: TGTGCCAGCAGTGAACTTGTCCCGGGACAGGGTTTGAGCACTGAAGCTTTCTTT. Translation gives CASSELVPGQGLSTEAFF.